Below are 5 T cell receptor beta chains sequenced from a single sample in a study of cytomegalovirus exposure and HLA in healthy donors. It was with 60 Vbeta and 13 Jbeta primers that the PCR ran. Measured with immunoSEQ multiplex PCR; TCRdb has only the in-frame clones, and not every one. The sample includes some 220,000 clones, about 85% of them seen just once. The sample taken for sequencing was PBMCs. These TCRs come from a girl aged 2 to 10 in good health and CMV-seronegative.

This clone has only a few counts. J is TRBJ2-7 and V is TRBV6-1, with a weak D call TRBD1 (6 bases). Trimming took off 7 bases at V and 1 base at J, with 11 bases between the two ends. The CDR3 loop spans 13 amino acids. The germline V gene encodes CDR1 MNHNS and CDR2 SASEGT. The CDR3 region is CASIVTGSYEQYF. CDR3 bases: TGTGCCAGCATTGTGACAGGATCCTACGAGCAGTACTTC.

The rearrangement uses TRBV7-2 and TRBJ2-7; TRBD2 matches at 10 bases. The ends lost 6 bases at V and 5 bases at J; junction bases unmatched: 7. CDR3 size: 14 residues. CDR1 and CDR2 from the germline V gene are SGHTA and FQGNSA. CDR3 sequence: CASRPSGSIHEQYF. As DNA, the CDR3 is TGTGCCAGCAGACCTAGCGGGAGTATCCACGAGCAGTACTTC.

V gene TRBV2 combines with J gene TRBJ1-4; 7 nucleotides line up with TRBD1. The CDR3 totals 16 residues. The V gene end was trimmed by 0 bases and the J gene end by 7 bases; junction bases not matched to a gene: 8. Germline CDR1 is SNHLY and CDR2 is FYNNEI. CDR3 region: CASSEALGGGFEKLFF. In nucleotides, the CDR3 is TGTGCCAGCAGTGAAGCGCTTGGAGGGGGCTTTGAAAAACTGTTTTTT.

The chain links TRBV11-2 to TRBJ2-7, with TRBD2 matching over 13 bases. Trimming removed 4 bases from V and 7 bases from J; junction bases left unmatched: 10. The CDR3 runs to 16 residues. Germline loops: CDR1 SGHAT, CDR2 FQNNGV. The CDR3 nucleotides read TGTGCCAGCAGCTCCCCAAGGACTAGCGGGAGCGTAGAGCAGTACTTC. Its protein is CASSSPRTSGSVEQYF.

The chain links TRBV6-1 to TRBJ2-7; 7 nucleotides align to TRBD2. The germline CDR1 and CDR2 sequences are MNHNS and SASEGT. Trimming removed 4 bases from V and 3 bases from J; junction bases left unmatched: 12. The CDR3 loop spans 16 amino acids. The CDR3 DNA follows: TGTGCCAGCAGTGGTACTAGCGTACCCGTAAACTACGAGCAGTACTTC. Translated, it gives CASSGTSVPVNYEQYF.